These T cell receptor beta chains were read from a single sample in a study of T cell responses to AZD1222 COVID-19 vaccine. Assay: immunoSEQ multiplex PCR; the TCRdb copy retains only in-frame clones and omits some. The profile shows about 49,000 clones, 65% to 80% of them singletons. This material consisted of peripheral blood, taken on day 0 of MenACWY control vaccination. These receptors all come from an adult in good health. Each CDR3 is given with its conserved first and last residue.

TRBV19	TRBJ1-1	CASSPGQMNTEAFF
TRBV4-1	TRBJ1-1	CASSQADRMNTEAFF
TRBV6-6	TRBJ2-3	CASSYSDLGTQYF
TRBV30	TRBJ1-1	CAWSLGGGDSDTEAFF
TRBV5-1	TRBJ2-1	CASSSQLAGGREQFF
TRBV19	TRBJ1-1	CASSAIDRGLNTEAFF
TRBV27	TRBJ2-1	CASSRGQGKYNEQFF
TRBV30	TRBJ1-3	CAWSAGGWGTGNTIYF
TRBV3-1/TRBV3-2	TRBJ2-5	CASCTPGEETQYF
TRBV7-2	TRBJ2-2	CASSWGTSGTGELFF
TRBV10-1	TRBJ2-1	CASSDRGGSLFF
TRBV3-1/TRBV3-2	TRBJ2-5	CASSPGLAGAPETQYF
TRBV29-1	TRBJ1-1	CSSRGGTEAFF
TRBV27	TRBJ2-3	CASFLRGTSGYTDTQYF
TRBV9	TRBJ1-4	CASSVASSGRNEKLFF
TRBV5-6	TRBJ1-2	CASSPFPGDYGYTF
TRBV5-1	TRBJ2-6	CASSPQGQGSLSGANVLTF
TRBV24-1	TRBJ1-5	CATSEGGPTNQPQHF
TRBV5-1	TRBJ1-6	CASSLEVAFTPLHF
TRBV18	TRBJ2-7	CASSQSLYEQYF
TRBV13	TRBJ2-7	CASSFMGGSYEQYF
TRBV12-3/TRBV12-4	TRBJ1-3	CASSTDSGNTIYF
TRBV27	TRBJ1-2	CASAGQGLGYTF
TRBV28	TRBJ1-5	CASRLLTGKGQPQHF
TRBV5-1	TRBJ2-2	CASSSRGTGELFF
TRBV20-1	TRBJ1-5	CSAWDPEAQHF
TRBV12-3/TRBV12-4	TRBJ2-7	CASSLGMMDEQYF